Below are 10 T cell receptor beta chains sequenced from a single sample in a study of control samples from healthy donors and cancer patients. Here immunoSEQ multiplex PCR was the method, and the copy in TCRdb shows in-frame clones only, minus some. Of around 100,000 clones listed, about nine tenths are singletons. The sequencing input was blood. The receptors were sampled from a human donor in good health. The donor label of this sample is uncertain.

The rearrangement uses TRBV2 and TRBJ1-5; maybe TRBD1 (5 bases). The CDR3 contains 15 residues. Trimming shortened V by 4 bases and J by 7 bases, and 17 bases separated the two germline ends. The germline gives CDR1 SNHLY, CDR2 FYNNEI. In nucleotides, the CDR3 is TGTGCCAGCAGTGCTTCGGGGAGGGGTCGGCAGCCCCAGCATTTT. Translated: CASSASGRGRQPQHF.

The count of this clone is one. The V and J genes are TRBV6-5 and TRBJ1-4; the D gene is possibly TRBD1 (6 bases). The CDR3 is 14 amino acids. Germline V gives CDR1 MNHEY, CDR2 SVGAGI. With 6 bases removed from V and 7 bases from J, the gap between germline ends came to 15 bases. The CDR3 region is CASSGGGLGEKLFF. The CDR3 DNA is TGTGCCAGCAGCGGGGGGGGGCTGGGTGAAAAACTGTTTTTT.

This rearrangement joins TRBV27 to TRBJ1-3; D is unresolved. Trimming cost V 2 bases and J 0 bases, with 8 bases left between them. CDR1 and CDR2 from the germline V gene are MNHEY and SMNVEV (reference sequence). This CDR3 has 15 residues. The CDR3 nucleotides are TGTGCCAGCAGTTTACGGTGGACCTCTGGAAACACCATATATTTT. Its translation: CASSLRWTSGNTIYF.

The rearrangement uses TRBV12-5 and TRBJ2-2; possible D gene TRBD1, 5 bases. This CDR3 region has 15 residues. Germline V lookup: CDR1 LGHNT, CDR2 FRNRAP. V was pared by 3 bases and J by 2 bases, with 10 bases between. CDR3 amino acids: CASGFRTQNTGELFF. The DNA for the CDR3 is TGTGCTAGTGGTTTCCGGACACAAAACACCGGGGAGCTGTTTTTT.

V and J are TRBV9 and TRBJ2-1, with 7 bases that match TRBD2. The CDR3 is 16 residues long. Germline V CDR1 and CDR2: SGDLS, YYNGEE. The V and J ends lost 3 bases and 6 bases, in that order; junction bases with no gene match: 12. For the CDR3, the DNA is TGTGCCAGCAGCGCACGAGCGTGGGGAGGGGTCAATGAGCAGTTCTTC. The encoded protein is CASSARAWGGVNEQFF. Combining the CDR3 with reference TRBV9 and TRBJ2-1 gives the whole variable domain DSGVTQTPKHLITATGQRVTLRCSPRSGDLSVYWYQQSLDQGLQFLIQYYNGEERAKGNILERFSAQQFPDLHSELNLSSLELGDSALYFCASSARAWGGVNEQFFGPGTRLTVL.

This chain links TRBV9 with TRBJ1-1, with no clear D. Germline loops: CDR1 SGDLS, CDR2 YYNGEE. The CDR3 runs 16 residues. Deletions cut 4 bases from V and 1 base from J, with 17 bases between. CDR3 sequence (DNA): TGTGCCAGCAGCCCCCCGGATAGGAGGGAGAACACTGAAGCTTTCTTT. Translation gives CASSPPDRRENTEAFF. The full variable domain, in which reference TRBV9 and TRBJ1-1 provide the parts outside the CDR3, is DSGVTQTPKHLITATGQRVTLRCSPRSGDLSVYWYQQSLDQGLQFLIQYYNGEERAKGNILERFSAQQFPDLHSELNLSSLELGDSALYFCASSPPDRRENTEAFFGQGTRLTVV.

This clone occurred once. This chain connects TRBV14 to TRBJ2-5; 7 positions match TRBD2. Germline values: CDR1 SGHDN, CDR2 FVKESK. The CDR3 has 13 residues. Trimming cost V 5 bases and J 7 bases; bases outside gene matches: 7. The CDR3 sequence is CASSSTSVVTQYF. The CDR3 DNA reads as TGTGCCAGCAGCTCTACTAGCGTCGTGACCCAGTACTTC. Drawing the rest from reference TRBV14 and TRBJ2-5, the complete variable domain is EAGVTQFPSHSVIEKGQTVTLRCDPISGHDNLYWYRRVMGKEIKFLLHFVKESKQDESGMPNNRFLAERTGGTYSTLKVQPAELEDSGVYFCASSSTSVVTQYFGPGTRLLVL.

The chain is built from TRBV15 and TRBJ2-1, with D possibly TRBD1 on 6 matching bases. The V end lost 1 base, the J end lost 3 bases, and 7 bases lay between the germline ends. The CDR3 is 14 residues long. The germline V gene has CDR1 LNHNV and CDR2 YYDKDF (reference sequence). This chain's CDR3 is CATSRGQVYNEQFF. The CDR3 DNA follows: TGTGCCACCAGCAGAGGACAGGTCTACAATGAGCAGTTCTTC.

The rearrangement uses TRBV2 and TRBJ1-3, with 7 bases aligning to TRBD1. This CDR3 contains 14 residues. V lost 4 bases to trimming and J lost 3 bases; unmatched junction nucleotides: 3. Per germline, CDR1 SNHLY and CDR2 FYNNEI. The DNA of the CDR3 is TGTGCCAGCAGTGTAGGGGGCAGTGGAAACACCATATATTTT. This sequence encodes CASSVGGSGNTIYF.

CDR3 nucleotide sequence: TGTGCCAGCAGCTTATCACAGGGGATTAATGGCTACACCTTC. Encoded protein: CASSLSQGINGYTF. The rearrangement uses TRBV7-9 and TRBJ1-2; 7 nucleotides agree with TRBD1. The V gene end was trimmed by 2 bases and the J gene end by 6 bases; junction bases not matched to a gene: 6. Germline V CDR1 and CDR2: SEHNR, FQNEAQ (reference sequence). The CDR3 spans 14 residues.